This T cell receptor (beta chain) appears in the sequencing data of a study of blood T cell repertoires in COVID-19. Across the whole study: In each case, the material was cDNA or gDNA derived from T cells, B-cell-depleted T cells, or PBMCs.

Profiled with immunoSEQ multiplex PCR; TCRdb holds only in-frame clones, not every one. The sample lists 250,000 to 300,000 clones; about 86% were seen once. This CDR3 spans 16 amino acids. Trimming removed 0 bases from V and 1 base from J; junction bases left unmatched: 4. The V gene's germline CDR1 is SGDLS and CDR2 YYNGEE. The TCR sequence derives from a man between 18 and 35 years old with active or convalescent COVID-19. The material sequenced was peripheral blood. The rearrangement links TRBV9 to TRBJ1-3, with TRBD1 matching over 7 bases. This chain's CDR3 is CASSVASTGSGNTIYF. The CDR3 bases are TGTGCCAGCAGCGTAGCCTCGACAGGGTCTGGAAACACCATATATTTT.